The sequence of this T cell receptor beta chain was determined in a study of post-analysis software for immune sequencing data. Each TCR beta cDNA library carried unique molecular identifiers. Researchers reported 400,000 to 550,000 cDNA molecules coming from about 1 to 10 million T cells. In TCRdb, the PCR reads were re-called with MiXCR into one record per CDR3 protein. The data show hundreds of thousands of distinct CDR3 sequences, 25% to 30% seen once. General observations from the study: Roughly five TRBV segments were significantly more frequent in patients than in controls. TRBV5-6, TRBV5-1 and TRBV20-1 were among these segments.

Points on this clonotype: Its specificity is unknown.

Trimming shortened V by 2 bases and J by 9 bases, and 19 bases separated the two germline ends. The CDR3 sequence is 16 residues long. CDR1 is SGHTA, CDR2 FQGNSA, per germline. The chain has TRBV7-2 and TRBJ2-2; D unclear. This clonotype was sampled from a girl between 10 and 17 years old with multiple sclerosis. Sample: blood. The chain's CDR3 is CASSLLLWASARELFF. The DNA of the CDR3 is TGTGCCAGCAGCTTACTTCTTTGGGCCTCGGCGCGGGAGCTGTTTTTT. Using reference TRBV7-2 and TRBJ2-2 for the parts outside the CDR3, the full variable domain is GAGVSQSPSNKVTEKGKDVELRCDPISGHTALYWYRQSLGQGLEFLIYFQGNSAPDKSGLPSDRFSAERTGGSVSTLTIQRTQQEDSAVYLCASSLLLWASARELFFGEGSRLTVL.